The 26 T cell receptor beta chains listed next were all sequenced from one sample in a study of shared clonotypes between healthy human individuals. Repertoires were generated with immunoSEQ multiplex PCR, while TCRdb's copy carries only in-frame clones and drops some. The table includes some 1,600,000 clones, 95% to 99% detected once. The material sequenced was naive CD4+ T cells sorted from blood. Subset reported: CD45RA+ positively selected. The receptors were gathered from a young man in good health.

This chain uses TRBV21-1 with TRBJ1-5. TRBV21-1 corresponds to a pseudogene. This CDR3 has 19 residues. DNA of the CDR3: TGTGCCAGCACCACACCGGGACAAGGGGGGCCTTATAGCAATCAGCCCCAGCATTTT. Amino acids: CASTTPGQGGPYSNQPQHF.

The chain joins TRBV7-8 to TRBJ2-4; D unresolved. With 3 bases removed from V and 0 bases from J, the gap between germline ends came to 6 bases. The germline V gene encodes CDR1 SGHVS and CDR2 FQNEAQ. This CDR3 comprises 14 residues. CDR3 DNA: TGTGCCAGCAGCTTCGACTCAGCCAAAAACATTCAGTACTTC. This translates into CASSFDSAKNIQYF.

About this clone itself: Other DNA sequences in this specimen translate into the identical CDR3. The genes are TRBV9 and TRBJ2-1, with D uncertain. The V gene lost 0 bases and the J gene lost 7 bases, with 2 bases spanning the gap. CDR1 SGDLS and CDR2 YYNGEE come from the germline V gene. The CDR3 consists of 11 residues. The CDR3: CASSVANEQFF. DNA for the CDR3: TGTGCCAGCAGCGTAGCGAATGAGCAGTTCTTC.

This sequence joins TRBV29-1 and TRBJ1-3, with unresolved D. This CDR3 spans 15 amino acids. V lost 4 bases and J lost 1, with 14 bases in between. The germline V gene has CDR1 SQVTM and CDR2 ANQGSEA. The CDR3 DNA reads TGCAGCGTTGGGGTGGTAAGAGGGTCTGGAAACACCATATATTTT. Protein product: CSVGVVRGSGNTIYF.

The chain recombines TRBV2 with TRBJ2-7; D might be TRBD1 (6 bases). CDR1 and CDR2 from the germline V gene are SNHLY and FYNNEI. This CDR3 has 15 residues. Trimming took off 5 bases at V and 3 bases at J, with 17 bases between the two ends. Here the CDR3 reads CASSRPGTTLYEQYF. The CDR3 nucleotides read TGTGCCAGCAGTCGTCCAGGGACAACCCTCTACGAGCAGTACTTC.

To note about this clone: Other DNA variants within this sample encode the same CDR3. The rearrangement links TRBV5-1 to TRBJ2-5, with 9 bases lining up with TRBD1. This CDR3 is 14 amino acids long. The V segment lost 0 bases and the J segment 4 bases; nucleotides outside the gene matches: 1. Germline values: CDR1 SGHRS, CDR2 YFSETQ. The CDR3 reads CASSLGQGGETQYF. In DNA form, the CDR3 reads TGCGCCAGCAGCTTGGGACAGGGGGGAGAGACCCAGTACTTC.

Concerning this clone itself: This specimen includes other DNA sequences encoding the same CDR3. V usage is TRBV9 and J usage is TRBJ2-1, with 13 bases lining up with TRBD2. The J segment lost 6 bases and the V segment lost 2 bases, leaving 2 bases of the junction unmatched. The CDR3 is made up of 15 amino acids. Germline V lookup: CDR1 SGDLS, CDR2 YYNGEE. This CDR3 is CASSVGLAGANEQFF. DNA of the CDR3: TGTGCCAGCAGCGTCGGACTAGCGGGGGCCAATGAGCAGTTCTTC.

The V gene is TRBV27, the J gene TRBJ2-3, with unresolved D. Looked up from germline, CDR1 is MNHEY and CDR2 is SMNVEV (reference sequence). V lost 1 base and J 1 base, leaving 6 bases between the germline ends. The CDR3 length is 14 residues. Written as DNA, the CDR3 is TGTGCCAGCAGTTTATGGCGGCGCACAGATACGCAGTATTTT. Translated: CASSLWRRTDTQYF.

V and J are TRBV11-2 and TRBJ2-1, with 13 positions matching TRBD2. Per the germline V gene, CDR1 is SGHAT and CDR2 is FQNNGV. V shed 5 bases and J 4 bases; nucleotides not matched to a gene: 8. The CDR3 is 17 residues long. The CDR3 sequence: CASSQGTSGERYNEQFF. The CDR3 nucleotides are TGTGCCAGCAGCCAGGGGACTAGCGGGGAACGGTACAATGAGCAGTTCTTC.

The rearrangement links TRBV7-9 to TRBJ2-1, with D tentatively TRBD2 (5 bases). Germline V CDR1 and CDR2: SEHNR, FQNEAQ (reference sequence). The CDR3 consists of 15 residues. V lost 3 bases and J lost 6, with 15 bases in between. The CDR3 sequence: CASSFPGSHSNEQFF. CDR3 bases: TGTGCCAGCAGCTTCCCGGGATCCCACAGCAATGAGCAGTTCTTC.

A word on this clone: Other DNA sequences from this sample encode an identical CDR3 as well. The chain is built from TRBV5-1 and TRBJ2-7; 9 bases agree with TRBD1. The CDR3 runs to 13 residues. J was trimmed by 7 bases and V by 4 bases; bases with no gene match: 6. Per the germline V gene, CDR1 is SGHRS and CDR2 is YFSETQ. The CDR3 DNA sequence: TGCGCCAGCAGCAGGGGACAGGGAGGGGAGCAGTACTTC. Encoded protein: CASSRGQGGEQYF.

The chain employs TRBV28 and TRBJ1-1; no firm D call. The germline V gene encodes CDR1 MDHEN and CDR2 SYDVKM. V was cut by 7 bases and J by 3 bases, with 9 bases left in between. The length of the CDR3 is 12 residues. CDR3 coding DNA: TGTGCCAGCAAATCCACAGACACTGAAGCTTTCTTT. Translating gives CASKSTDTEAFF. Full variable domain (rest looked up from reference TRBV28 and TRBJ1-1): DVKVTQSSRYLVKRTGEKVFLECVQDMDHENMFWYRQDPGLGLRLIYFSYDVKMKEKGDIPEGYSVSREKKERFSLILESASTNQTSMYLCASKSTDTEAFFGQGTRLTVV.

In the case of this clone: In the same sample, other DNA sequences code for this CDR3. V and J are TRBV20-1 and TRBJ2-3; D is possibly TRBD2 (6 bases). This CDR3 contains 11 residues. Germline V gene sequence: CDR1 DFQATT, CDR2 SNEGSKA (reference sequence). V lost 2 bases, J lost 9 bases, and 9 bases lay in between. CDR3 sequence reads: CSARSGYTQYF. The CDR3 DNA is TGCAGTGCTAGAAGCGGGTACACGCAGTATTTT.

The chain recombines TRBV6-5 with TRBJ2-1; a weak D match, TRBD2 (5 bases). Trimming removed 8 bases from V and 8 bases from J, with 19 bases in between. Germline V gene data show CDR1 as MNHEY and CDR2 as SVGAGI. This CDR3 is built from 14 residues. The CDR3 here is CASARRAGLDEQFF. CDR3 in DNA: TGTGCCAGCGCTAGGCGGGCGGGTCTTGATGAGCAGTTCTTC.

The chain carries TRBV5-3 and TRBJ1-3; 9 bases map to TRBD1. TRBV5-3 is an ORF, and what it does is uncertain. The CDR3 loop spans 17 amino acids. The junction had 15 bases not matched to a gene; V was cut back by 7 bases and J by 4 bases. The chain's CDR3 is CARPRDRVRSWGNTIYF. CDR3 sequence (DNA): TGTGCCAGACCCAGGGACAGGGTACGGTCGTGGGGAAACACCATATATTTT.

Note on this clone: This same CDR3 is encoded by further DNA sequences in the sample. This rearrangement joins TRBV6-5 to TRBJ2-7, with a tentative D call TRBD1 (6 bases). The germline V and J ends were trimmed by 5 bases and 3 bases, with 11 bases remaining between them. The CDR3 has 13 residues. CDR1 and CDR2 (germline): MNHEY, SVGAGI. The CDR3 DNA reads TGTGCCAGCAGTCAAGGACAGCTCTACGAGCAGTACTTC. Protein product: CASSQGQLYEQYF.

This clone was recorded only once. This sequence joins TRBV2 and TRBJ2-1; TRBD2 aligns across 12 bases. Trimming removed 5 bases from V and 4 bases from J; junction bases left unmatched: 3. The V gene's germline CDR1 is SNHLY and CDR2 FYNNEI. The CDR3 contains 15 residues. This CDR3 is CASSPGTSGYNEQFF. The CDR3 bases are TGTGCCAGCAGTCCCGGGACTAGCGGGTACAATGAGCAGTTCTTC.

V usage is TRBV15 and J usage is TRBJ1-2; the D gene is possibly TRBD1 (6 bases). Germline CDR1 and CDR2: LNHNV and YYDKDF (reference sequence). The CDR3 contains 16 residues. V was clipped by 1 base and J by 5 bases, with 17 bases between them. CDR3 nucleotides: TGTGCCACCAGCAGAGCCCAAGGGACATGGCGTTATGGCTACACCTTC. It encodes CATSRAQGTWRYGYTF.

This chain joins TRBV5-4 and TRBJ2-7; TRBD2 matches 10 bases. In germline, CDR1 is SGHNT, CDR2 YYREEE (reference sequence). The CDR3 loop spans 13 amino acids. The CDR3 region is CATGTSDSYEQYF. In DNA form, the CDR3 reads TGTGCGACCGGGACTAGCGACTCCTACGAGCAGTACTTC.

This sequence joins TRBV6-5 and TRBJ1-5; the D gene is possibly TRBD1 (5 bases). The CDR3 totals 14 residues. V was cut by 6 bases and J by 5 bases, with 14 bases left in between. Germline assignment: CDR1 MNHEY and CDR2 SVGAGI. The CDR3 coding sequence is TGTGCCAGCAGACCCGGGACTAGGCATCAGCCCCAGCATTTT. It encodes CASRPGTRHQPQHF.

The chain has TRBV11-2 and TRBJ1-2; D is uncertain. Germline values: CDR1 SGHAT, CDR2 FQNNGV. The CDR3 consists of 13 residues. Trimming removed 0 bases at V and 5 bases at J, with 7 bases between. CDR3 protein: CASSLEEHYGYTF. In nucleotides, the CDR3 is TGTGCCAGCAGCTTAGAAGAGCATTATGGCTACACCTTC.

On this clone: An end of the junction differs from the germline gene, which may be a read error. The chain carries TRBV5-6 and TRBJ2-1; 10 nucleotides agree with TRBD2. This CDR3 region has 18 residues. Looked up from germline, CDR1 is SGHDT and CDR2 is YYEEEE. The CDR3 bases are TGTGCCAGCTGCTTACTAGCGGGATCCGCCCTGCGCTACAATGAGCAGTTCTTC. It encodes CASCLLAGSALRYNEQFF.

The chain couples TRBV10-1 to TRBJ1-1; D is ambiguous. With 0 bases removed from V and 4 bases from J, the gap between germline ends came to 9 bases. The germline CDR1 and CDR2 sequences are WNHNN and SYGVQD (reference sequence). The CDR3 runs to 14 residues. The CDR3 region has the DNA TGCGCCAGCAGTGAGTCGGGTAGGGCCACTGAAGCTTTCTTT. Translation: CASSESGRATEAFF.

V is TRBV20-1 and J is TRBJ2-7; D unclear. CDR1 and CDR2 (germline): DFQATT, SNEGSKA (reference sequence). V lost 6 bases, J lost 4 bases, and 10 bases lay in between. The CDR3 sequence is 11 residues long. CDR3 sequence: CSARMVYEQYF. CDR3 nucleotide sequence: TGCAGTGCGCGAATGGTTTACGAGCAGTACTTC.

This CDR3 reads CASSTSGGGTQYF. CDR3 in DNA: TGCGCCAGCAGCACCTCAGGTGGCGGGACCCAGTACTTC. This rearrangement joins TRBV5-1 to TRBJ2-5, with D hard to call. Germline CDR1 reads SGHRS; CDR2 reads YFSETQ. The CDR3 is 13 residues long. V was pared by 4 bases and J by 7 bases, with 14 bases between. Combining the CDR3 with reference TRBV5-1 and TRBJ2-5 gives the whole variable domain KAGVTQTPRYLIKTRGQQVTLSCSPISGHRSVSWYQQTPGQGLQFLFEYFSETQRNKGNFPGRFSGRQFSNSRSEMNVSTLELGDSALYLCASSTSGGGTQYFGPGTRLLVL.

This rearrangement joins TRBV30 to TRBJ1-3, with D uncertain. The germline CDR1 and CDR2 sequences are GTSNPN and SVGIG (reference sequence). The V end lost 5 bases, the J end lost 0 bases, and 8 bases lay between the germline ends. CDR3 length: 13 residues. CDR3 sequence reads: CAWFTDSGNTIYF. In nucleotides, the CDR3 is TGTGCCTGGTTTACGGACTCTGGAAACACCATATATTTT.